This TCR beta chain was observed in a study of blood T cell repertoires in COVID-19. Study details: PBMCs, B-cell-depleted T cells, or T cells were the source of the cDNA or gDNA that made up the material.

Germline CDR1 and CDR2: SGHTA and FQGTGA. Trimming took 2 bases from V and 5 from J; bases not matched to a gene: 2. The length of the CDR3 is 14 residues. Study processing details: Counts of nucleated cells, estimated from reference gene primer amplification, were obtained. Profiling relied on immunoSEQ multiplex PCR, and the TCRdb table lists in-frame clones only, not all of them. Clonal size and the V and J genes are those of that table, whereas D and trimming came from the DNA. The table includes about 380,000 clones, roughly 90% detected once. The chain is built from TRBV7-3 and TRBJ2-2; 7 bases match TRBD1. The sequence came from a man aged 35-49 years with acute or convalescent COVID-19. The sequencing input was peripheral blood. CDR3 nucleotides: TGTGCCAGCAGCTTAGGGACAGCTACCGGGGAGCTGTTTTTT. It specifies CASSLGTATGELFF.